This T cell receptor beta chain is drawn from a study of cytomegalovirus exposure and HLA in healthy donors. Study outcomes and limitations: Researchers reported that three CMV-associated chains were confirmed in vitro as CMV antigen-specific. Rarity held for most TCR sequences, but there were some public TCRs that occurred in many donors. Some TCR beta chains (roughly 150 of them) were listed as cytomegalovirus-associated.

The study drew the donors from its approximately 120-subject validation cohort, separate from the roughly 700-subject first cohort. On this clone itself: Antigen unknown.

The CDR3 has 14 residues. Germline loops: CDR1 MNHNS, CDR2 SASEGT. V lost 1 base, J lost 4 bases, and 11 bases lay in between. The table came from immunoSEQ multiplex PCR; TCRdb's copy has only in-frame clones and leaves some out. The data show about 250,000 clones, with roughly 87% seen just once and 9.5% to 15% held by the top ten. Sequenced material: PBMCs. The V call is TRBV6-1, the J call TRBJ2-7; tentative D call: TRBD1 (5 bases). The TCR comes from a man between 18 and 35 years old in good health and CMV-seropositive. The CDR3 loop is CASSEVRGSYEQYF. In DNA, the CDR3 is TGTGCCAGCAGTGAAGTAAGGGGTTCTTACGAGCAGTACTTC.